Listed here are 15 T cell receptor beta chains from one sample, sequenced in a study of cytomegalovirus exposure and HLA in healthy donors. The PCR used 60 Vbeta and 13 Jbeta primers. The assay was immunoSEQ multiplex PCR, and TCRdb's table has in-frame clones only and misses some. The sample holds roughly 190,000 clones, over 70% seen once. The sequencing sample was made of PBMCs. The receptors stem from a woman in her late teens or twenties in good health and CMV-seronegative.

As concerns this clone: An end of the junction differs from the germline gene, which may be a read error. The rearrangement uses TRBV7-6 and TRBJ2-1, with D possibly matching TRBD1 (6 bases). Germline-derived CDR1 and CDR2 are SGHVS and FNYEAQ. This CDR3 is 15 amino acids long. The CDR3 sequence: CAGSLEGETYNEQFF. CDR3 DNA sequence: TGTGCCGGCAGCCTAGAGGGGGAAACCTACAATGAGCAGTTCTTC. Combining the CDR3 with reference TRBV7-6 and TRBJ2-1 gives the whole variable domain GAGVSQSPRYKVTKRGQDVALRCDPISGHVSLYWYRQALGQGPEFLTYFNYEAQQDKSGLPNDRFSAERPEGSISTLTIQRTEQRDSAMYRCAGSLEGETYNEQFFGPGTRLTVL.

The CDR3 nucleotides are TGTGCCAGCAGTCCCCTAACAGGATGGGGTGGCTACACCTTC. Amino acids: CASSPLTGWGGYTF. The chain carries TRBV28 and TRBJ1-2; possibly TRBD1 for D (5 bases). Trimming cost V 5 bases and J 7 bases, with 17 bases left between them. This CDR3 spans 14 amino acids. CDR1 and CDR2 from the germline V gene are MDHEN and SYDVKM.

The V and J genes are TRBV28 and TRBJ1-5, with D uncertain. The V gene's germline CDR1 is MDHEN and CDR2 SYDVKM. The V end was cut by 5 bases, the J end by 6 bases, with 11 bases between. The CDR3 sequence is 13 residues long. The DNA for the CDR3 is TGTGCCAGCAGTGCCAGAGGTGGTCAGCCCCAGCATTTT. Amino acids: CASSARGGQPQHF.

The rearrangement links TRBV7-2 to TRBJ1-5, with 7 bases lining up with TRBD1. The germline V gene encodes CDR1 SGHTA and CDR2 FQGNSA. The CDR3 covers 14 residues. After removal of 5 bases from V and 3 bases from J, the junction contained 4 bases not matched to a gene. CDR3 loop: CASSNDRVNQPQHF. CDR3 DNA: TGTGCCAGCAGCAACGACAGGGTCAATCAGCCCCAGCATTTT.

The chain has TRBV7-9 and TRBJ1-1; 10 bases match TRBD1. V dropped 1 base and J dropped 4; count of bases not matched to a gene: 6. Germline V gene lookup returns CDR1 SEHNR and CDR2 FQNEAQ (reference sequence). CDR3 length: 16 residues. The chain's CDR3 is CASSLGTGGYRTEAFF. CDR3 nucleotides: TGTGCCAGCAGCTTAGGGACAGGGGGGTACCGCACTGAAGCTTTCTTT.

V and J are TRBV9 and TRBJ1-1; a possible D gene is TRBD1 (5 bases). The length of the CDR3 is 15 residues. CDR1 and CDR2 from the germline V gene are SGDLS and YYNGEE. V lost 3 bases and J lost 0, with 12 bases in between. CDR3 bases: TGTGCCAGCAGCGAATGGGGGGGGATGAACACTGAAGCTTTCTTT. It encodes CASSEWGGMNTEAFF. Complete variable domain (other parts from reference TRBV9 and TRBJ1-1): DSGVTQTPKHLITATGQRVTLRCSPRSGDLSVYWYQQSLDQGLQFLIQYYNGEERAKGNILERFSAQQFPDLHSELNLSSLELGDSALYFCASSEWGGMNTEAFFGQGTRLTVV.

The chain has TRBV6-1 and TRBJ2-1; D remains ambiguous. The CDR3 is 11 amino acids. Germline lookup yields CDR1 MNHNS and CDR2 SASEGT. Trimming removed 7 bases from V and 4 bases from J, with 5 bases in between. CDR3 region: CASTQYNEQFF. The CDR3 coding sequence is TGTGCCAGCACCCAGTACAATGAGCAGTTCTTC.

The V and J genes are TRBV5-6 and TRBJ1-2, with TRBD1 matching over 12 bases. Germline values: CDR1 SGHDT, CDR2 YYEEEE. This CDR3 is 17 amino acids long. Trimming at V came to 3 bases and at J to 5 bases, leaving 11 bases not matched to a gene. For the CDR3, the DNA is TGTGCCAGCAGCTCGGGACAGGGGGCTAAATGGAGTTATGGCTACACCTTC. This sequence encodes CASSSGQGAKWSYGYTF. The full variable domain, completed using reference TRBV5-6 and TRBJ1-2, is DAGVTQSPTHLIKTRGQQVTLRCSPKSGHDTVSWYQQALGQGPQFIFQYYEEEERQRGNFPDRFSGHQFPNYSSELNVNALLLGDSALYLCASSSGQGAKWSYGYTFGSGTRLTVV.

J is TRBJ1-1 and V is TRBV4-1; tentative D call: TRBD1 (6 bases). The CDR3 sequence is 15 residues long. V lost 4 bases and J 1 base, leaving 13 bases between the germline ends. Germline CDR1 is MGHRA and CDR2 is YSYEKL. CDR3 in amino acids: CASSLMDRPNTEAFF. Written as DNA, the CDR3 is TGCGCCAGCAGCCTGATGGACAGACCGAACACTGAAGCTTTCTTT.

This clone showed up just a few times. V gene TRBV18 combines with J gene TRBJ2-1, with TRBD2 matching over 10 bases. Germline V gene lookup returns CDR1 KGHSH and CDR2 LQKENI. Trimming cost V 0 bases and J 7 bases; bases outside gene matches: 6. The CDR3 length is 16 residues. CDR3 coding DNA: TGTGCCAGCTCACCACCGGAAGCGGGGGGGTATAATGAGCAGTTCTTC. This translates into CASSPPEAGGYNEQFF. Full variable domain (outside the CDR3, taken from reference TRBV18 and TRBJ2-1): NAGVMQNPRHLVRRRGQEARLRCSPMKGHSHVYWYRQLPEEGLKFMVYLQKENIIDESGMPKERFSAEFPKEGPSILRIQQVVRGDSAAYFCASSPPEAGGYNEQFFGPGTRLTVL.

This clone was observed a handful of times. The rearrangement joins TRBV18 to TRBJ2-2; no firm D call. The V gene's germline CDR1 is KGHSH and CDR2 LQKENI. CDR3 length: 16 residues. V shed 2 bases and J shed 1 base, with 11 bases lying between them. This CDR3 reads CASSPNLPVNTGELFF. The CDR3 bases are TGTGCCAGCTCACCAAATCTTCCTGTGAACACCGGGGAGCTGTTTTTT.

CDR3 loop: CASSLGAIYEQYF. The CDR3 DNA reads TGTGCCAGCAGTTTAGGAGCTATTTACGAGCAGTACTTC. The rearrangement joins TRBV28 to TRBJ2-7; D uncertain. CDR1 is MDHEN, CDR2 SYDVKM, per germline. Trimming removed 2 bases from V and 4 bases from J, with 9 bases in between. The CDR3 has 13 residues.

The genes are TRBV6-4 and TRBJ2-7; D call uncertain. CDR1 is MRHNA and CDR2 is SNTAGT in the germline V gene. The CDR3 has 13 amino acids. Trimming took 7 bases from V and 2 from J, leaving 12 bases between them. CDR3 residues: CASIHTYTYEQYF. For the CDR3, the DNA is TGTGCCAGCATCCACACGTATACCTACGAGCAGTACTTC.

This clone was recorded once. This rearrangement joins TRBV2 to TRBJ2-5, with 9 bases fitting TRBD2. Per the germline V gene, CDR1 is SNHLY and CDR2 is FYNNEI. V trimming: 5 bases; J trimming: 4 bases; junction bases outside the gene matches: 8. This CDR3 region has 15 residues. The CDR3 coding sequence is TGTGCCAGCAGTCCTAGCGGGGTCAGGGGAGAGACCCAGTACTTC. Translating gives CASSPSGVRGETQYF.

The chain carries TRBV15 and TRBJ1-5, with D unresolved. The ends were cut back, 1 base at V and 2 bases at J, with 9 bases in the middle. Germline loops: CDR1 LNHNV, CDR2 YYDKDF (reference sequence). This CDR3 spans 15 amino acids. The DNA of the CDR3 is TGTGCCACCAGCAGAGGGCGGCAAGGCAATCAGCCCCAGCATTTT. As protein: CATSRGRQGNQPQHF.